This TCR beta chain was found in a study of shared clonotypes between healthy human individuals. Across the study: Three CD4 naive, three CD4 memory, two CD8 naive and one CD8 memory plate were used per donor.

Findings and caveats of the study: A handful of donors held about 4.6% of naive CD4 clonotypes in common. Represented genetic and exposure-history diversity was restricted by having few donors.

Deep was the level used in running the assay. TCRdb's copy holds only in-frame clones and misses some; the assay was immunoSEQ multiplex PCR. Here the sample spans about 2.1 million clones, around 93% being singletons. This CDR3 contains 13 residues. The germline CDR1 and CDR2 sequences are SQVTM and ANQGSEA. The germline V and J ends were trimmed by 3 bases and 0 bases, with 5 bases remaining between them. Cells designated naive CD8 were CD45RO-negative and were positively selected for CCR7, with terminally differentiated effector memory CD45RA+ cells excluded. Details on this clone: Its antigen is currently unknown.

The sequence derives from a man aged 18 to 29 in good health. Some clones in this sample may be carry-over from other donors' samples. Sequences were obtained from naive CD8+ T cells from PBMCs. The chain couples TRBV29-1 to TRBJ2-2; no clear D gene. CDR3 nucleotides: TGCAGCGTTGACAGTACGAACACCGGGGAGCTGTTTTTT. Its translation is CSVDSTNTGELFF.